Each of the 28 T cell receptor beta chains below was sequenced from the same sample in a study of radiation and T cells in renal cell carcinoma (dated by TCRdb to the early 2020s). In light of the paper, this sample's time point label describes: tumor resected at nephrectomy. Sample treatment or condition, as interpreted from the label and publication: treatment-naive control, cytoreductive nephrectomy. Receptor libraries were prepared by the immunoSEQ multiplex PCR assay. The table comes from immuneACCESS by way of TCRdb, which keeps in-frame sequences with V and J called. Part of the clones is missing from these tables; in studies checked, under half for an unresolved V gene and the rest for unknown reasons. Present in this sample are more than 15,000 clones, approximately 59% of which were seen just once. The ten most abundant clones make up approximately 30% of the sample. Material: tumor tissue, obtained from a patient whose treatment was nephrectomy without radiotherapy. These receptors were collected from a man between 45 and 60 years old with renal cell carcinoma.

This clone came up a few times. The V gene is TRBV30, the J gene TRBJ1-5, with 12 bases identical to TRBD1. The junction had 9 bases not matched to a gene; V was cut back by 1 base and J by 2 bases. CDR1 GTSNPN and CDR2 SVGIG come from the germline V gene (reference sequence). The CDR3 length is 18 residues. The CDR3 reads CAWSAGTGGMFGNQPQHF. The DNA for the CDR3 is TGTGCCTGGAGTGCCGGGACAGGGGGCATGTTCGGCAATCAGCCCCAGCATTTT.

The J gene is TRBJ1-2, the V gene TRBV7-8, with TRBD1 identical over 9 bases. This CDR3 contains 17 residues. The ends lost 0 bases at V and 0 bases at J; junction bases unmatched: 5. Germline V gene data show CDR1 as SGHVS and CDR2 as FQNEAQ. The CDR3 DNA reads TGTGCCAGCAGCTTAGCCGGGACAGGGTTTTCTAACTATGGCTACACCTTC. It encodes CASSLAGTGFSNYGYTF.

J is TRBJ2-7 and V is TRBV6-1; no reliable D call. Trimming shortened V by 6 bases and J by 3 bases, and 9 bases separated the two germline ends. In germline, CDR1 is MNHNS, CDR2 SASEGT. This CDR3 region has 12 residues. The CDR3 here is CASSPPFYEQYF. CDR3 bases: TGTGCCAGCAGCCCCCCTTTCTACGAGCAGTACTTC.

This clone appeared once. V gene TRBV9 combines with J gene TRBJ1-5; perhaps TRBD1 as D (6 bases). V was trimmed by 4 bases and J by 0 bases, leaving 14 bases between them. Germline CDR1 SGDLS, CDR2 YYNGEE. CDR3 length equals 16 residues. This chain's CDR3 is CASSPGVGASNQPQHF. CDR3 coding DNA: TGTGCCAGCAGCCCAGGGGTGGGGGCTAGCAATCAGCCCCAGCATTTT.

A few counts support this clone. This sequence joins TRBV5-4 and TRBJ2-7, with 9 bases that match TRBD2. CDR3 size: 15 residues. Germline V gene data show CDR1 as SGHNT and CDR2 as YYREEE (reference sequence). Trimming at V came to 3 bases and at J to 1 base, leaving 5 bases not matched to a gene. The CDR3: CASSSRTSASYEQYF. The CDR3 DNA is TGTGCCAGCAGCTCGAGGACTAGCGCGTCCTACGAGCAGTACTTC.

The chain joins TRBV6-1 to TRBJ1-2, with 8 bases fitting TRBD1. The CDR3 has 13 residues. CDR1 and CDR2 (germline): MNHNS, SASEGT. V trimming: 7 bases; J trimming: 3 bases; junction bases outside the gene matches: 4. The chain's CDR3 is CASTWDRYYGYTF. The CDR3 DNA reads TGTGCCAGCACCTGGGACAGGTACTATGGCTACACCTTC.

CDR3 bases: TGTGCCAGCAGCGTAGGACCCCCTGGGGCCAACGTCCTGACTTTC. It is translated as CASSVGPPGANVLTF. The genes are TRBV9 and TRBJ2-6; D unresolved. The CDR3 is 15 residues long. Germline CDR1 SGDLS, CDR2 YYNGEE. Between the trimmed V and J ends, which lost 0 bases and 2 bases, there was a span of 6 bases.

The rearrangement joins TRBV5-1 to TRBJ2-7; D possibly corresponds to TRBD1 (6 bases). This CDR3 has 13 amino acids. The V and J ends lost 0 bases and 5 bases respectively, with 9 bases between them. The germline V gene encodes CDR1 SGHRS and CDR2 YFSETQ. The CDR3 nucleotides read TGCGCCAGCAGCTTGGTGCAGGGGAACGAGCAGTACTTC. This translates into CASSLVQGNEQYF. The full variable domain, with the rest looked up from reference TRBV5-1 and TRBJ2-7, is KAGVTQTPRYLIKTRGQQVTLSCSPISGHRSVSWYQQTPGQGLQFLFEYFSETQRNKGNFPGRFSGRQFSNSRSEMNVSTLELGDSALYLCASSLVQGNEQYFGPGTRLTVT.

V usage is TRBV7-8 and J usage is TRBJ1-5, with a tentative D call TRBD1 (6 bases). Between the trimmed V and J ends, which lost 3 bases and 4 bases, there was a span of 19 bases. The CDR3 spans 17 residues. Looked up from germline, CDR1 is SGHVS and CDR2 is FQNEAQ. The chain's CDR3 is CASSLYPPGVRNQPQHF. DNA for the CDR3: TGTGCCAGCAGCTTGTACCCCCCAGGGGTGAGAAATCAGCCCCAGCATTTT.

This chain links TRBV19 with TRBJ1-1; no reliable D call. Trimming pared 4 bases from V and 2 bases from J, leaving 20 bases between. Germline CDR1 is LNHDA and CDR2 is SQIVND (reference sequence). This CDR3 contains 17 residues. In DNA form, the CDR3 reads TGTGCCAGTAGTAGCTTTAGGCAGCTAGTAGGAAACACTGAAGCTTTCTTT. It encodes CASSSFRQLVGNTEAFF.

This clone has more than one count but fewer than ten. The genes are TRBV19 and TRBJ1-1; D gene ambiguous. Germline CDR1 is LNHDA and CDR2 is SQIVND (reference sequence). This CDR3 comprises 18 residues. V dropped 5 bases and J dropped 0 bases, with 22 bases sitting between them. Here the CDR3 reads CASSFEPMAGSMNTEAFF. The CDR3 DNA reads TGTGCCAGTAGTTTCGAACCAATGGCAGGAAGCATGAACACTGAAGCTTTCTTT.

This chain joins TRBV6-1 and TRBJ1-1, with 8 bases fitting TRBD1. CDR1 MNHNS and CDR2 SASEGT come from the germline V gene. CDR3 length equals 15 residues. Germline trimming cut 5 bases from V and 1 base from J; bases unmatched to any gene: 6. CDR3 sequence (DNA): TGTGCCAGCAGTACCCCCGGGACAGGGAACACTGAAGCTTTCTTT. Translated, it gives CASSTPGTGNTEAFF.

This clone was counted only a few times. The chain recombines TRBV5-5 with TRBJ1-5; 9 bases line up with TRBD1. This CDR3 has 15 amino acids. The J segment lost 6 bases and the V segment lost 3 bases, leaving 7 bases of the junction unmatched. The V gene's germline CDR1 is SGHKS and CDR2 YYEKEE (reference sequence). CDR3 loop: CASSWGQGVGQPQHF. In nucleotides, the CDR3 is TGTGCCAGCAGCTGGGGACAGGGAGTAGGTCAGCCCCAGCATTTT.

The chain uses TRBV20-1 and TRBJ2-7; the D is unclear. V was shortened by 3 bases and J by 2 bases, with 5 bases between the two germline ends. CDR1 is DFQATT and CDR2 is SNEGSKA in the germline V gene (reference sequence). The CDR3 contains 11 residues. The CDR3 region has the DNA TGCAGTGCTAGCCCCGCCTACGAGCAGTACTTC. Amino acid sequence: CSASPAYEQYF.

The chain combines TRBV7-6 with TRBJ2-2, with 7 nucleotides matching TRBD2. CDR1 is SGHVS, CDR2 FNYEAQ, per germline. The CDR3 loop spans 17 amino acids. With 1 base clipped from V and 3 bases from J, the junction kept 8 bases outside the gene matches. The CDR3 reads CASSLVGAGTYTGELFF. DNA for the CDR3: TGTGCCAGCAGCTTAGTTGGAGCGGGGACCTACACCGGGGAGCTGTTTTTT.

The genes are TRBV7-9 and TRBJ2-7; 9 bases match TRBD1. Trimming at V came to 5 bases and at J to 5 bases, leaving 10 bases not matched to a gene. The germline CDR1 and CDR2 sequences are SEHNR and FQNEAQ (reference sequence). The CDR3 is 15 residues long. DNA for the CDR3: TGTGCCAGCAGCGGGTCCGGGACAGGGAACAACGAGCAGTACTTC. This gives the protein CASSGSGTGNNEQYF. The full variable domain, its missing parts supplied by reference TRBV7-9 and TRBJ2-7, is DTGVSQNPRHKITKRGQNVTFRCDPISEHNRLYWYRQTLGQGPEFLTYFQNEAQLEKSRLLSDRFSAERPKGSFSTLEIQRTEQGDSAMYLCASSGSGTGNNEQYFGPGTRLTVT.

The genes are TRBV9 and TRBJ2-3, with a weak D call TRBD2 (6 bases). Germline V gives CDR1 SGDLS, CDR2 YYNGEE. Trimming stripped 3 bases from V and 2 bases from J, with 10 bases between. CDR3 length equals 14 residues. The CDR3 sequence: CASSARDSTDTQYF. The CDR3, as DNA: TGTGCCAGCAGCGCGCGGGACTCCACAGATACGCAGTATTTT.

This clone was seen only a few times. The chain uses TRBV9 and TRBJ1-6, with unresolved D. Germline V gene lookup returns CDR1 SGDLS and CDR2 YYNGEE. V lost 3 bases and J lost 9, with 10 bases in between. This CDR3 is built from 13 residues. The DNA of the CDR3 is TGTGCCAGCAGCGGCGATGTTGCTTCACCCCTCCACTTT. This sequence encodes CASSGDVASPLHF.

V and J are TRBV7-2 and TRBJ2-7, with TRBD2 matching 9 bases. The trim removed 1 base at V and 2 bases at J, leaving 6 bases unmatched. This CDR3 is built from 16 residues. CDR1 and CDR2 from the germline V gene are SGHTA and FQGNSA. The CDR3 is CASSLEMAGGTYEQYF. DNA for the CDR3: TGTGCCAGCAGCTTAGAAATGGCGGGAGGGACCTACGAGCAGTACTTC.

There are a few counts of this clone. V usage is TRBV4-2 and J usage is TRBJ1-1, with D perhaps matching TRBD1 (5 bases). Germline CDR1 reads LGHNA; CDR2 reads YNFKEQ. This CDR3 is 14 amino acids long. The V and J ends lost 6 bases and 5 bases respectively, with 16 bases between them. The CDR3, as DNA: TGTGCCAGCAGACTTACAGGTCCGACTACTGAAGCTTTCTTT. Translated: CASRLTGPTTEAFF.

The gene calls are TRBV5-4 and TRBJ2-1; the D is unclear. V was trimmed by 1 base and J by 7 bases, leaving 6 bases between them. This CDR3 region has 12 residues. The germline V gene encodes CDR1 SGHNT and CDR2 YYREEE (reference sequence). CDR3 sequence reads: CASSLSGNEQFF. CDR3 nucleotides: TGTGCCAGCAGCTTGAGTGGGAATGAGCAGTTCTTC.

This clone was found a few times. V usage is TRBV7-2 and J usage is TRBJ2-1; a weak D match, TRBD2 (6 bases). From germline, CDR1 is SGHTA and CDR2 FQGNSA. V gave up 1 base and J gave up 4 bases, with 17 bases separating them. The CDR3 is 17 amino acids. This CDR3 is CASSLDNNGGVYNEQFF. CDR3 nucleotide sequence: TGTGCCAGCAGCTTAGACAACAACGGGGGAGTTTACAATGAGCAGTTCTTC.

The chain carries TRBV29-1 and TRBJ2-5; D uncertain. Trimming pared 3 bases from V and 3 bases from J, leaving 8 bases between. Looked up from germline, CDR1 is SQVTM and CDR2 is ANQGSEA. CDR3 length equals 12 residues. CDR3 region: CSVEASEETQYF. The CDR3 DNA follows: TGCAGCGTTGAGGCTAGTGAAGAGACCCAGTACTTC.

This clone has a handful of counts. This chain joins TRBV30 and TRBJ1-2; 7 bases fit TRBD1. The V gene end was trimmed by 0 bases and the J gene end by 5 bases; junction bases not matched to a gene: 9. The CDR3 is made up of 15 amino acids. CDR1 and CDR2 from the germline V gene are GTSNPN and SVGIG (reference sequence). The CDR3 DNA reads as TGTGCCTGGAGTGTAGGGGGACAGAGACTGTATGGCTACACCTTC. Amino acids: CAWSVGGQRLYGYTF.

This chain uses TRBV25-1 with TRBJ1-1, with D maybe TRBD1 (6 bases). The CDR3 covers 11 residues. The V end lost 4 bases, the J end lost 12 bases, and 12 bases lay between the germline ends. Germline V gives CDR1 MGHDK, CDR2 SYGVNS. As DNA, the CDR3 is TGTGCCAGCAGTGCAGGGGTCTCGACTTTCTTT. Its protein is CASSAGVSTFF.

The V gene is TRBV7-2, the J gene TRBJ2-7; 11 nucleotides match TRBD2. Trimming cost V 0 bases and J 3 bases; bases outside gene matches: 4. The CDR3 runs to 16 residues. Germline V gives CDR1 SGHTA, CDR2 FQGNSA. In nucleotides, the CDR3 is TGTGCCAGCAGCTTAGCATCCGGACTAGCGGGCTACGAGCAGTACTTC. Translated, it gives CASSLASGLAGYEQYF.

The chain couples TRBV25-1 to TRBJ1-2; possibly TRBD1 for D (5 bases). CDR3 length: 16 amino acids. V was trimmed by 3 bases and J by 4 bases, leaving 18 bases between them. Germline V CDR1 and CDR2: MGHDK, SYGVNS. In nucleotides, the CDR3 is TGTGCCAGCAGTGACACCCCCCCTGAGGGGTTCTATGGCTACACCTTC. It yields the protein CASSDTPPEGFYGYTF.

This chain links TRBV7-2 with TRBJ1-6, with no clear D. Germline V gives CDR1 SGHTA, CDR2 FQGNSA. This CDR3 is 15 amino acids long. Trimming took 1 base from V and 7 from J, leaving 11 bases between them. The CDR3 loop reads CASSLGAVTNSPLHF. DNA for the CDR3: TGTGCCAGCAGCTTAGGAGCAGTTACAAATTCACCCCTCCACTTT. The variable domain in full, completed from reference TRBV7-2 and TRBJ1-6, reads GAGVSQSPSNKVTEKGKDVELRCDPISGHTALYWYRQSLGQGLEFLIYFQGNSAPDKSGLPSDRFSAERTGGSVSTLTIQRTQQEDSAVYLCASSLGAVTNSPLHFGNGTRLTVT.